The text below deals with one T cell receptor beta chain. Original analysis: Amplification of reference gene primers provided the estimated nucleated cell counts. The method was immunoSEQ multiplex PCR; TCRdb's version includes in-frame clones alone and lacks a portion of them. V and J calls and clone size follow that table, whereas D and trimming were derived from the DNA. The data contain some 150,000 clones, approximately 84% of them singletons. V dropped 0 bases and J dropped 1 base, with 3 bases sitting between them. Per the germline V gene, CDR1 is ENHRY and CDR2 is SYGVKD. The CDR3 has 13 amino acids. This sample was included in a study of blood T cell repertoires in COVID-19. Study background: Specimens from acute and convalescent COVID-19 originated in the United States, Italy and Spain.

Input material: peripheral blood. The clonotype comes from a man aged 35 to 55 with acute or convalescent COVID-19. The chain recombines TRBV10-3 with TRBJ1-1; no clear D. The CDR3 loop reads CAISESRNTEAFF. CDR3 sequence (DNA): TGTGCCATCAGTGAGTCCCGGAACACTGAAGCTTTCTTT.